This is a list of T cell receptor beta chains from one sample in a study of blood T cell repertoires in COVID-19. The table came from immunoSEQ multiplex PCR; TCRdb's copy has only in-frame clones and leaves some out. The sample has around 400,000 clones; approximately 87% are singletons. Specimen: peripheral blood. Receptor source: an older woman with COVID-19, enrolled during active disease. Each CDR3 is given with its conserved first and last residue. Fields, in order: clone size, J gene, D gene, V gene, CDR3 protein, CDR3 DNA. A D gene is named only where the DNA matches it firmly. Size tells how often a clone was seen (once, few, many) or the class of an expanded clone, and some rows leave it out.

>-|TRBJ2-4|TRBD2|TRBV5-1
CASSTQTSGGAKNIQYF
TGCGCCAGCAGCACCCAGACTAGCGGGGGGGCCAAAAACATTCAGTACTTC
>many|TRBJ2-5|-|TRBV15
CATSRDGGRQETQYF
TGTGCCACCAGCAGAGATGGGGGGAGGCAAGAGACCCAGTACTTC
>-|TRBJ2-3|-|TRBV5-4
CASSLVGTPGVNTQYF
TGTGCCAGCAGCTTAGTCGGAACCCCGGGGGTCAATACGCAGTATTTT
>few|TRBJ1-5|TRBD1|TRBV10-3
CAISESTGGNQPQHF
TGTGCCATCAGTGAGTCGACAGGGGGCAATCAGCCCCAGCATTTT
>-|TRBJ1-6|-|TRBV19
CASSTPGGANYNSPLHF
TGTGCCAGTAGCACCCCCGGGGGAGCAAACTATAATTCACCCCTCCACTTT
>once|TRBJ1-2|-|TRBV9
CASSVGGVANYGYTF
TGTGCCAGCAGCGTAGGGGGGGTAGCTAACTATGGCTACACCTTC
>few|TRBJ1-1|-|TRBV5-1
CASTPGVGRGETEAFF
TGCGCCAGCACCCCGGGGGTCGGGAGGGGAGAAACTGAAGCTTTCTTT
>-|TRBJ2-3|TRBD2|TRBV6-5
CASSLAGTSTDTQYF
TGTGCCAGCAGCTTAGCGGGGACTAGCACAGATACGCAGTATTTT
>-|TRBJ1-1|-|TRBV6-6
CASTGGAPAAFF
TGTGCCAGCACCGGCGGGGCACCGGCAGCTTTCTTT
>-|TRBJ1-4|TRBD1|TRBV2
CASRGQINEKLFF
TGTGCCAGCAGGGGACAGATTAATGAAAAACTGTTTTTT
>-|TRBJ1-6|-|TRBV3-1/TRBV3-2
CASSPHRSYNSPLHF
TGTGCCAGCAGCCCCCATCGGTCCTATAATTCACCCCTCCACTTT
>once|TRBJ1-3|TRBD1|TRBV2
CASLGTAGNTIYF
TGTGCCAGCCTGGGGACAGCTGGAAACACCATATATTTT
>-|TRBJ2-2|TRBD2|TRBV2
CASSEFAGGTNTGELFF
TGTGCCAGCAGTGAATTTGCGGGGGGGACGAACACCGGGGAGCTGTTTTTT
>few|TRBJ1-2|-|TRBV12-3/TRBV12-4
CASSPAGDGYTF
TGTGCCAGCAGCCCGGCGGGGGATGGCTACACCTTC
>-|TRBJ1-5|TRBD1|TRBV30
CAWSGTGEGQPQHF
TGTGCCTGGAGTGGAACAGGGGAAGGACAGCCCCAGCATTTT
>once|TRBJ1-5|-|TRBV18
CASSPPGQTHQPQHF
TGTGCCAGCTCACCACCCGGACAGACTCATCAGCCCCAGCATTTT
>-|TRBJ2-4|-|TRBV18
CASSPGAGDSKNIQYF
TGTGCCAGCTCACCAGGCGCAGGGGATTCCAAAAACATTCAGTACTTC
>-|TRBJ1-5|TRBD1|TRBV5-6
CASSRDRGKGQPQHF
TGTGCCAGCAGTCGGGACAGGGGAAAAGGGCAGCCCCAGCATTTT
>-|TRBJ2-7|TRBD1|TRBV11-2
CASSLENRGSGEQYF
TGTGCCAGCAGCTTAGAAAACAGGGGTTCGGGCGAGCAGTACTTC
>-|TRBJ2-5|-|TRBV19
CASSRWGQSQETQYF
TGTGCCAGTAGTCGATGGGGACAATCCCAAGAGACCCAGTACTTC
>-|TRBJ1-2|-|TRBV5-1
CASSLGRLHYGYTF
TGCGCCAGCAGCCTAGGGAGATTGCACTATGGCTACACCTTC
>-|TRBJ2-1|TRBD1|TRBV2
CASSPLAVGTGQINEQFF
TGTGCCAGCAGTCCCCTTGCCGTGGGGACAGGGCAAATCAATGAGCAGTTCTTC
>few|TRBJ2-3|TRBD2|TRBV7-9
CASSSRGAEDTQYF
TGTGCCAGCAGCTCGCGGGGGGCCGAAGATACGCAGTATTTT
>-|TRBJ2-1|TRBD2|TRBV3-1/TRBV3-2
CASSQQLAGVRNEQFF
TGTGCCAGCAGCCAACAACTAGCGGGGGTTCGGAATGAGCAGTTCTTC
>-|TRBJ2-2|TRBD2|TRBV5-1
CASSPSSGGANTGELFF
TGCGCCAGCAGCCCATCTAGCGGGGGGGCGAACACCGGGGAGCTGTTTTTT
>-|TRBJ1-5|-|TRBV19
CASSMLGGVVSNQPQHF
TGTGCCAGTAGTATGCTCGGGGGGGTGGTTAGCAATCAGCCCCAGCATTTT
>-|TRBJ1-1|-|TRBV6-6
CASSSRSETEAFF
TGTGCCAGCAGTTCCCGTTCGGAGACTGAAGCTTTCTTT
>-|TRBJ2-3|TRBD2|TRBV5-1
CASSFAGGPTDTQYF
TGCGCCAGCAGCTTTGCGGGGGGGCCGACAGATACGCAGTATTTT
>-|TRBJ1-1|TRBD1|TRBV3-1/TRBV3-2
CASRRTGRTEAFF
TGTGCCAGCAGGCGGACAGGGCGAACTGAAGCTTTCTTT
>-|TRBJ2-2|TRBD1|TRBV11-3
CASSSQGDHTGELFF
TGTGCCAGCAGCTCTCAGGGGGACCACACCGGGGAGCTGTTTTTT
>few|TRBJ2-3|-|TRBV30
CAWGRGPTDTQYF
TGTGCCTGGGGGAGGGGGCCCACAGATACGCAGTATTTT
>-|TRBJ1-2|-|TRBV7-9
CASSPTGLNYGYTF
TGTGCCAGCAGCCCTACAGGGCTGAACTATGGCTACACCTTC
>once|TRBJ2-1|-|TRBV12-3/TRBV12-4
CASSLTRDNEQFF
TGTGCCAGCAGTTTAACCAGGGACAATGAGCAGTTCTTC
>-|TRBJ1-5|TRBD1|TRBV6-5
CACKDRADQPQHF
TGTGCCTGTAAGGACAGGGCGGATCAGCCCCAGCATTTT
>-|TRBJ2-7|-|TRBV11-3
CASSSDYHEQYF
TGTGCCAGCAGCTCGGACTACCACGAGCAGTACTTC
>-|TRBJ2-5|TRBD2|TRBV6-2/TRBV6-3
CASSYPTSGLQETQYF
TGTGCCAGCAGTTACCCGACTAGCGGGCTCCAAGAGACCCAGTACTTC
>-|TRBJ1-2|-|TRBV19
CASSTLGWLGEIGYTF
TGTGCCAGTAGTACCTTGGGATGGCTAGGGGAAATTGGCTACACCTTC
>few|TRBJ2-5|TRBD1|TRBV4-1
CASSPTGGRQTQYF
TGCGCCAGCAGCCCGACAGGGGGCCGACAGACCCAGTACTTC
>-|TRBJ1-2|TRBD1|TRBV19
CASSMTGVPIGYTF
TGTGCCAGTAGTATGACAGGGGTTCCCATCGGCTACACCTTC
>-|TRBJ2-5|-|TRBV2
CASTETGRETQYF
TGTGCCAGCACTGAGACAGGGAGGGAGACCCAGTACTTC
>-|TRBJ2-7|-|TRBV19
CASSIQQGPLYEQYF
TGTGCCAGTAGTATACAGCAGGGGCCCCTGTACGAGCAGTACTTC
>-|TRBJ1-2|-|TRBV6-1
CASSGGQPSLNYGYTF
TGTGCCAGCAGTGGAGGACAACCGTCACTAAACTATGGCTACACCTTC
>-|TRBJ1-3|-|TRBV5-4
CASSLISGTGITGNTIYF
TGTGCCAGCAGCTTAATTTCCGGGACTGGGATAACTGGAAACACCATATATTTT
>-|TRBJ2-1|TRBD2|TRBV9
CASSPWTSGYNEQFF
TGTGCCAGCAGCCCTTGGACTAGCGGGTACAATGAGCAGTTCTTC
>-|TRBJ1-4|-|TRBV28
CASSFQGGNEKLFF
TGTGCCAGCAGTTTCCAGGGTGGTAATGAAAAACTGTTTTTT
>-|TRBJ1-6|-|TRBV7-9
CASSYPGHVSPLHF
TGTGCCAGCAGCTATCCGGGACACGTATCACCCCTCCACTTT
>-|TRBJ1-5|-|TRBV13
CASSLKGALQPQHF
TGTGCCAGCAGCTTGAAGGGAGCTCTTCAGCCCCAGCATTTT
>-|TRBJ2-2|-|TRBV9
CASSVVRGPGTGELFF
TGTGCCAGCAGCGTAGTAAGGGGTCCAGGGACCGGGGAGCTGTTTTTT